Below, 20 T cell receptor beta chains from the same sample are listed, as sequenced in a study of CD8 T cells in ankylosing spondylitis. TCRdb redid the calling of the 5' RACE reads with MiXCR, one entry per CDR3 protein. The table shows 250,000 to 400,000 distinct CDR3 sequences, with 11% occurring only once. What was sequenced was blood, either unsorted or a sorted T cell fraction (not recorded which). These receptors were collected from a female donor with ankylosing spondylitis or in good health (not recorded which).

This clonotype came up many times. V usage is TRBV5-1 and J usage is TRBJ2-2, with 7 bases lining up with TRBD1. CDR3 size: 15 residues. The germline CDR1 and CDR2 sequences are SGHRS and YFSETQ. V shed 7 bases, J shed 2 bases, and the junction held 8 bases outside the gene matches. CDR3 sequence: CASLAGTANTGELFF. CDR3 nucleotides: TGCGCCAGCTTGGCCGGGACAGCAAACACCGGGGAGCTGTTTTTT.

This clonotype was seen at least ten times. The CDR3 nucleotides read TGCGCCAGCAGCTTGGTGAGGGGAGGGGTTGAGCAGTTCTTC. Translated: CASSLVRGGVEQFF. The genes are TRBV5-1 and TRBJ2-1; 7 bases align to TRBD2. The CDR3 is 14 amino acids. Trimming took 0 bases from V and 9 from J; bases not matched to a gene: 6. Germline CDR1 reads SGHRS; CDR2 reads YFSETQ.

The chain employs TRBV7-9 and TRBJ2-1; D gene uncertain. CDR3 length: 15 amino acids. Between the trimmed V and J ends, which lost 7 bases and 0 bases, there was a span of 13 bases. Germline V CDR1 and CDR2: SEHNR, FQNEAQ (reference sequence). The CDR3 loop is CASTHSESSYNEQFF. The CDR3, as DNA: TGTGCCAGCACCCACTCCGAGAGCTCCTACAATGAGCAGTTCTTC. The whole variable domain, filled in from reference TRBV7-9 and TRBJ2-1, reads DTGVSQNPRHKITKRGQNVTFRCDPISEHNRLYWYRQTLGQGPEFLTYFQNEAQLEKSRLLSDRFSAERPKGSFSTLEIQRTEQGDSAMYLCASTHSESSYNEQFFGPGTRLTVL.

The genes are TRBV19 and TRBJ2-7; D gene unclear. In germline, CDR1 is LNHDA, CDR2 SQIVND (reference sequence). V lost 1 base, J lost 1 base, and 8 bases lay in between. The CDR3 sequence is 14 residues long. CDR3 amino acids: CASSIAAASYEQYF. The DNA of the CDR3 is TGTGCCAGTAGTATAGCGGCAGCATCCTACGAGCAGTACTTC.

In this sample, this clonotype turned up a few times. J is TRBJ2-3 and V is TRBV20-1; the D gene is possibly TRBD1 (6 bases). Trimming pared 6 bases from V and 2 bases from J, leaving 18 bases between. Germline values: CDR1 DFQATT, CDR2 SNEGSKA (reference sequence). The CDR3 spans 15 residues. Here the CDR3 DNA reads TGCAGTGCGACCCGGGCCTCGGGACACACAGATACGCAGTATTTT. This sequence encodes CSATRASGHTDTQYF.

The sample holds many counts of this clonotype. CDR3 loop: CSVSRGLGLSTGELFF. For the CDR3, the DNA is TGCAGCGTTTCACGGGGATTGGGACTTTCCACCGGGGAGCTGTTTTTT. The chain links TRBV29-1 to TRBJ2-2, with TRBD2 as a possible D gene (6 bases). The V gene lost 5 bases and the J gene lost 4 bases, with 20 bases spanning the gap. The CDR3 extends over 16 amino acids. Germline V gene lookup returns CDR1 SQVTM and CDR2 ANQGSEA.

A note on this clonotype: It may be a read error: a sequence one base away is much more abundant. This sequence joins TRBV6-2 or TRBV6-3 and TRBJ2-1, with unresolved D. From germline, CDR1 is MNHEY and CDR2 SVGEGT. The CDR3 is 15 residues long. CDR3 residues: CACSPDWLLGNEQFF. The CDR3 DNA sequence: TGTGCCTGCAGCCCCGACTGGTTGTTGGGGAATGAGCAGTTCTTC.

The gene calls are TRBV9 and TRBJ2-3; TRBD2 agrees at 15 bases. V lost 4 bases to trimming and J lost 5 bases; unmatched junction nucleotides: 8. Germline assignment: CDR1 SGDLS and CDR2 YYNGEE. This CDR3 contains 17 residues. The CDR3 nucleotides are TGTGCCAGCAGCCAAGACGGGACTAGCGGGGGGAGAGATACGCAGTATTTT. This sequence encodes CASSQDGTSGGRDTQYF.

There are a few counts of this clonotype. The V gene is TRBV7-2, the J gene TRBJ2-2; maybe TRBD1 (5 bases). The germline V gene has CDR1 SGHTA and CDR2 FQGNSA. V dropped 4 bases and J dropped 3 bases, with 9 bases sitting between them. This CDR3 has 14 amino acids. The CDR3 region has the DNA TGTGCCAGCAGCTCACAGGTGGACACCGGGGAGCTGTTTTTT. It translates to CASSSQVDTGELFF.

This clonotype was picked up many times. This chain connects TRBV20-1 to TRBJ2-3; D might be TRBD1 or TRBD2, each matching 6 bases. CDR1 is DFQATT, CDR2 SNEGSKA, per germline (reference sequence). Trimming shortened V by 3 bases and J by 5 bases, and 15 bases separated the two germline ends. The CDR3 extends over 14 amino acids. The CDR3 sequence: CSASLSEGGDTQYF. In DNA form, the CDR3 reads TGCAGTGCTAGTCTGTCCGAGGGGGGAGATACGCAGTATTTT.

This clonotype was seen only a few times. The chain carries TRBV20-1 and TRBJ2-5; TRBD2 agrees at 11 bases. The CDR3 extends over 14 amino acids. V shed 3 bases and J 5 bases; nucleotides not matched to a gene: 5. CDR1 and CDR2 (germline): DFQATT, SNEGSKA (reference sequence). DNA for the CDR3: TGCAGTGCTAGTCAGACTAGCGGGGCTGAGACCCAGTACTTC. Translation: CSASQTSGAETQYF.

This clonotype has just a few counts. The chain carries TRBV12-3 or TRBV12-4 and TRBJ1-1; D is perhaps TRBD1 (5 bases). The CDR3 runs 12 residues. Trimming stripped 7 bases from V and 4 bases from J, with 10 bases between. CDR3 nucleotides: TGTGCCAGCATTAGGGGAGGCACTGAAGCTTTCTTT. Encoded protein: CASIRGGTEAFF.

This clonotype was detected a few times. Here the CDR3 reads CASSLDYGTEAFF. CDR3 DNA: TGTGCCAGCAGCTTAGATTACGGGACAGAAGCTTTCTTT. This chain connects TRBV11-3 to TRBJ1-1, with D possibly matching TRBD1 (6 bases). Trimming pared 0 bases from V and 8 bases from J, leaving 10 bases between. The V gene's germline CDR1 is SGHNT and CDR2 YENEEA. The CDR3 has 13 residues.

This clonotype was detected ten times or more. This sequence joins TRBV28 and TRBJ2-7; D is unresolved. Between the trimmed V and J ends, which lost 8 bases and 2 bases, there was a span of 16 bases. The germline CDR1 and CDR2 sequences are MDHEN and SYDVKM. The CDR3 covers 14 residues. CDR3 residues: CASVTPHGAYEQYF. The CDR3 nucleotides read TGTGCCAGCGTAACCCCACATGGGGCCTACGAGCAGTACTTC.

In this sample, this clonotype turned up many times. V and J are TRBV9 and TRBJ2-3; 12 bases fit TRBD2. Germline-derived CDR1 and CDR2 are SGDLS and YYNGEE. The CDR3 is made up of 17 amino acids. V trimming: 0 bases; J trimming: 4 bases; junction bases outside the gene matches: 6. The CDR3 coding sequence is TGTGCCAGCAGCGTAGGAGCTAGCGGGGGGGCCGCAGATACGCAGTATTTT. Amino acid sequence: CASSVGASGGAADTQYF.

As to this clonotype: The CDR3 does not end in the conserved phenylalanine or tryptophan, so this is likely a read error. The rearrangement joins TRBV12-3 or TRBV12-4 to TRBJ2-1; TRBD2 agrees at 7 bases. The CDR3 has 16 residues. CDR3 loop: CASSLVGGSSYIEQFI. The CDR3 DNA is TGTGCCAGCAGTTTAGTCGGCGGGAGCTCCTACATTGAGCAGTTCATC.

Ten or more counts support this clonotype. The chain has TRBV11-2 and TRBJ2-7, with D tentatively TRBD1 (6 bases). Trimming removed 5 bases at V and 3 bases at J, with 11 bases between. Germline V gene sequence: CDR1 SGHAT, CDR2 FQNNGV. This CDR3 comprises 13 residues. This CDR3 reads CASSKDRNYEQYF. DNA of the CDR3: TGTGCCAGCAGCAAGGACAGAAACTACGAGCAGTACTTC.

The gene calls are TRBV3-1 and TRBJ2-2; D uncertain. This CDR3 spans 15 amino acids. The V gene lost 3 bases and the J gene lost 2 bases, with 10 bases spanning the gap. Per germline, CDR1 LGHDT and CDR2 YNNKEL (reference sequence). The CDR3: CASSQGLKNTGELFF. In DNA form, the CDR3 reads TGTGCCAGCAGCCAGGGTTTGAAAAACACCGGGGAGCTGTTTTTT.

At least ten counts were recorded for this clonotype. This chain joins TRBV4-1 and TRBJ2-1; 9 bases align to TRBD1. V lost 3 bases, J lost 4 bases, and 10 bases stayed unmatched. Germline V CDR1 and CDR2: MGHRA, YSYEKL. CDR3 length: 17 residues. The CDR3 loop reads CASSHSPGTGTYNEQFF. CDR3 DNA: TGCGCCAGCAGCCACTCACCCGGGACAGGGACTTACAATGAGCAGTTCTTC.

This clonotype occurred many times. This chain links TRBV12-3 or TRBV12-4 with TRBJ2-5, with unresolved D. This CDR3 has 13 residues. Trimming took 6 bases from V and 1 from J, leaving 9 bases between them. The CDR3 region is CASSFIAQETQYF. The CDR3 DNA reads as TGTGCCAGCAGCTTTATCGCCCAAGAGACCCAGTACTTC.